A single sample is the source of the 30 T cell receptor beta chains below, sequenced in a study of tumor and adjacent non-tumor tissue in lung cancer. TCRbeta libraries were built with three rounds of nested PCR, modified from ARM-PCR. TCRdb called the multiplex PCR reads again in MiXCR, with one record for every CDR3 protein. Of approximately 90,000 distinct CDR3 sequences in the sample, more than 75% were seen once. RNA was extracted from bulk tissue without any cell sorting. Distant lung tissue was collected more than 3 cm away from the tumor edge. The specimen sequenced was distant non-tumor lung tissue. The receptors stem from a woman aged 45-60 years with non-small cell lung cancer.

As concerns this clonotype: The conserved closing phenylalanine or tryptophan is absent in this CDR3, likely reflecting a read error. This rearrangement joins TRBV11-2 to TRBJ1-6; 7 bases are a match to TRBD1. Germline CDR1 SGHAT, CDR2 FQNNGV. V gave up 4 bases and J gave up 10 bases; unmatched junction bases: 7. The CDR3 extends over 14 amino acids. The CDR3: CASSSTGRGSPLHC. The DNA of the CDR3 is TGTGCCAGCAGCTCGACAGGGAGGGGGTCACCCCTCCACTGT.

Remarks on this clonotype: At one of its ends the junction is not consistent with the germline gene, which may arise from a read error. J is TRBJ1-2 and V is TRBV6-5; tentatively, D is TRBD1 (6 bases). The germline V gene encodes CDR1 MNHEY and CDR2 SVGAGI. The CDR3 is made up of 15 amino acids. CDR3 DNA sequence: TGTGCCAGCATCGAGATCCTGCAGGGGCACTATAGCTACACCTTC. Amino acid sequence: CASIEILQGHYSYTF.

The sample holds many counts of this clonotype. CDR3 region: CATYQLWGNYGYTF. CDR3 in DNA: TGTGCCACCTACCAACTTTGGGGAAACTATGGCTACACCTTC. This chain links TRBV10-3 with TRBJ1-2; no clear D. Germline loops: CDR1 ENHRY, CDR2 SYGVKD. V lost 10 bases and J lost 2, with 17 bases in between. The length of the CDR3 is 14 residues.

The rearrangement joins TRBV6-5 to TRBJ2-5; D ambiguous. The CDR3 extends over 13 amino acids. Germline CDR1 MNHEY, CDR2 SVGAGI. With 9 bases removed from V and 3 bases from J, the gap between germline ends came to 14 bases. For the CDR3, the DNA is TGTGCCAGGAGCCACCCGGGCAAAGAGACCCAGTACTTC. It codes for CARSHPGKETQYF.

The chain is built from TRBV5-1 and TRBJ2-5; TRBD1 might be the D (5 bases). Germline V CDR1 and CDR2: SGHRS, YFSETQ. Trimming took 9 bases from V and 3 from J, leaving 21 bases between them. This CDR3 has 15 residues. CDR3 in DNA: TGCGCCAACATCTATTACTGGACACCCGAAGAGACCCAGTACTTC. Its protein is CANIYYWTPEETQYF.

Of note for this clonotype: At one boundary the junction diverges from the germline segment, which might be a read error. This chain uses TRBV5-5 with TRBJ2-5; 7 bases line up with TRBD1. This CDR3 contains 14 residues. Germline assignment: CDR1 SGHKS and CDR2 YYEKEE (reference sequence). Here the CDR3 reads CASSRNRGHETQYF. For the CDR3, the DNA is TGTGCCAGCAGCCGAAACAGGGGACACGAGACCCAATACTTC.

This clonotype is categorized as medium-sized. The chain carries TRBV11-1 and TRBJ2-5; 12 bases are shared with TRBD2. With 3 bases clipped from V and 2 bases from J, the junction kept 4 bases outside the gene matches. The CDR3 runs to 16 residues. The germline V gene encodes CDR1 SGHAT and CDR2 FQDESV (reference sequence). DNA of the CDR3: TGTGCCAGCAGCTTCGGACTAGCGGGGAGTCAAGAGACCCAGTACTTC. Residues: CASSFGLAGSQETQYF.

Remarks on this clonotype: Germline and junction disagree at one end, which may indicate a read error. The chain recombines TRBV28 with TRBJ1-5; the match to TRBD1 covers 7 bases. The CDR3 has 15 amino acids. Looked up from germline, CDR1 is MDHEN and CDR2 is SYDVKM. For the CDR3, the DNA is TGTGCCAGCAGTTTACAGCAGGGGGAGGTTCAGCCCCACCATTTT. It is translated as CASSLQQGEVQPHHF. The variable domain in full, with the rest retrieved from reference TRBV28 and TRBJ1-5, is DVKVTQSSRYLVKRTGEKVFLECVQDMDHENMFWYRQDPGLGLRLIYFSYDVKMKEKGDIPEGYSVSREKKERFSLILESASTNQTSMYLCASSLQQGEVQPHHFGDGTRLSIL.

Notes on this clonotype: A read error may produce the germline difference seen at one junction end. V is TRBV9 and J is TRBJ1-6; a possible D gene is TRBD1 (5 bases). This CDR3 is built from 13 residues. Germline V CDR1 and CDR2: SGDLS, YYNGEE. The CDR3 bases are TGTGCTAGCAGACAGCAAGATAATACACCCCTCCACTTT. Protein: CASRQQDNTPLHF. The variable domain in full, with the rest retrieved from reference TRBV9 and TRBJ1-6, is DSGVTQTPKHLITATGQRVTLRCSPRSGDLSVYWYQQSLDQGLQFLIQYYNGEERAKGNILERFSAQQFPDLHSELNLSSLELGDSALYFCASRQQDNTPLHFGNGTRLTVT.

There are many counts of this clonotype. This chain uses TRBV12-3 or TRBV12-4 with TRBJ1-1, with D uncertain. This CDR3 has 12 amino acids. V was cut by 6 bases and J by 2 bases, with 7 bases left in between. DNA of the CDR3: TGTGCCAGCAGATACAGCAACACTGAAGCTTTCTTT. Protein: CASRYSNTEAFF.

A word on this clonotype: Its ends do not fully match the called genes, so a read error is possible. The V and J genes are TRBV6-6 and TRBJ2-1, with a weak D call TRBD1 (6 bases). The CDR3 runs 14 residues. Germline values: CDR1 MNHNY, CDR2 SVGAGI (reference sequence). The CDR3: CASSSRGSVNEQLF. DNA for the CDR3: TGTGCCAGCAGTTCTAGGGGGAGTGTTAATGAGCAGTTGTTC.

Details on this clonotype: The conserved final phenylalanine or tryptophan is absent from the CDR3, which likely points to a read error. The rearrangement links TRBV11-2 to TRBJ1-1; D is unclear. This CDR3 contains 14 residues. CDR1 is SGHAT, CDR2 FQNNGV, per germline. DNA of the CDR3: TGTGCCATCAGCTTGCTAATACTGGGAACTGAAGCTTTCCTT. As protein: CAISLLILGTEAFL.

This clonotype was counted a few times. The junction departs from germline at one end; a sequencing error may be responsible. In nucleotides, the CDR3 is TGTGCCAGTAACCCCCCGGGACTAGTGGGAGGGCCGGAGACTCAGTACTTC. As protein: CASNPPGLVGGPETQYF. The chain recombines TRBV6-6 with TRBJ2-5; 8 nucleotides align to TRBD2. The V gene's germline CDR1 is MNHNY and CDR2 SVGAGI (reference sequence). The CDR3 contains 17 residues.

This clonotype occurred many times. A single base separates this from a much larger clone, so it may be a read error. The final CDR3 position lacks the conserved phenylalanine or tryptophan, pointing to a likely read error. V gene TRBV10-1 combines with J gene TRBJ2-1; D remains unclear. This CDR3 spans 9 amino acids. The V end lost 5 bases, the J end lost 9 bases, and 2 bases lay between the germline ends. CDR1 is WNHNN, CDR2 SYGVQD, per germline (reference sequence). The CDR3: CASSTEQFL. CDR3 coding DNA: TGCGCCAGCAGTACTGAGCAGTTCTTA.

As to this clonotype: A much larger clone lies a single base off, so this may be a read error. The CDR3 loop reads CAISAQRGDTQYF. DNA for the CDR3: TGCGCCATCAGCGCCCAACGGGGAGATACGCAGTATTTT. The rearrangement joins TRBV5-1 to TRBJ2-3; D is perhaps TRBD2 (5 bases). The CDR3 has 13 amino acids. CDR1 is SGHRS, CDR2 YFSETQ, per germline.

This chain uses TRBV6-1 with TRBJ2-3; 7 bases agree with TRBD2. After removal of 7 bases from V and 6 bases from J, the junction contained 19 bases not matched to a gene. The CDR3 has 17 residues. Germline CDR1 is MNHNS and CDR2 is SASEGT. CDR3 sequence: CASKLFISGGRGDTQYF. The CDR3 nucleotides are TGTGCCAGCAAGCTATTTATATCGGGAGGACGAGGGGATACGCAGTATTTT.

About this clonotype itself: Sequence at one end of the junction differs from germline and may be a read error. This chain uses TRBV5-1 with TRBJ1-5; D gene unclear. The CDR3 loop spans 14 amino acids. Germline values: CDR1 SGHRS, CDR2 YFSETQ. CDR3 amino acids: CASREDGSNQHQHF. As DNA, the CDR3 is TGCGCCAGCAGAGAGGATGGAAGCAATCAGCACCAGCATTTT.

The chain joins TRBV12-5 to TRBJ2-3, with D perhaps matching TRBD2 (6 bases). This CDR3 contains 13 residues. CDR1 and CDR2 from the germline V gene are LGHNT and FRNRAP. V was trimmed by 7 bases and J by 6 bases, leaving 14 bases between them. The CDR3 spells CASAATGGDTQYF. DNA for the CDR3: TGTGCTAGTGCCGCCACCGGAGGGGATACGCAGTATTTT.

Many counts were recorded for this clonotype. The rearrangement joins TRBV12-3 or TRBV12-4 to TRBJ1-2; D is possibly TRBD1 (5 bases). This CDR3 spans 12 amino acids. Trimming took off 10 bases at V and 2 bases at J, with 11 bases between the two ends. CDR3 bases: TGTGCCACCAGGGAAGGGAACTATGGCTACACCTTC. Translated: CATREGNYGYTF.

In regard to this clonotype: An end of the junction differs from the germline gene, which may be a read error. V and J are TRBV29-1 and TRBJ2-7; D not resolved. From germline, CDR1 is SQVTM and CDR2 ANQGSEA. The CDR3 has 11 residues. The CDR3 reads CSVVKESEQYF. The DNA of the CDR3 is TGCAGCGTTGTTAAGGAGAGCGAGCAGTATTTC.

In regard to this clonotype: Compared with germline, one end of the junction differs, possibly owing to a read error. The chain joins TRBV5-1 to TRBJ2-5, with D possibly being TRBD1 or TRBD2 (5 bases each). Germline V gene sequence: CDR1 SGHRS, CDR2 YFSETQ. The CDR3 totals 13 residues. CDR3: CASRLGQGETQYF. The CDR3 bases are TGCGCCAGCCGCTTGGGGCAGGGAGAGACCCAGTATTTC.

Concerning this clonotype itself: Compared with germline, one end of the junction differs, possibly owing to a read error. The CDR3 DNA follows: TGTGCCAGCGGGGCTACAGAGGATCAAGAGGCCCAGTACTTC. Protein: CASGATEDQEAQYF. The V and J genes are TRBV6-1 and TRBJ2-5, with D perhaps matching TRBD1 (5 bases). The germline V gene encodes CDR1 MNHNS and CDR2 SASEGT. The CDR3 runs 14 residues.

As regards this clonotype: Being one base from a much bigger clone, this may be a read error. No conserved phenylalanine or tryptophan ends this CDR3, so it is likely a read error. The chain employs TRBV20-1 and TRBJ1-6, with D tentatively TRBD1 (5 bases). There are 14 residues in the CDR3. The V gene's germline CDR1 is DFQATT and CDR2 SNEGSKA (reference sequence). V was clipped by 7 bases and J by 7 bases, with 17 bases between them. CDR3 DNA sequence: TGCAGTGTTCCCCTCGGGGACCGGAATTCACCCCTCCACTAT. As protein: CSVPLGDRNSPLHY.

Concerning this clonotype: At one end, the junction sequence differs from germline, possibly due to a read error. V usage is TRBV11-2 and J usage is TRBJ2-1, with D uncertain. The CDR3 has 16 amino acids. From germline, CDR1 is SGHAT and CDR2 FQNNGV. The DNA for the CDR3 is TGTGCCACCAGCTTCATGCAGGAACCTCCGCACAATGAGCAGTTCTTC. It yields the protein CATSFMQEPPHNEQFF.

The table lists this clonotype with a few counts. This may stem from a read error, because a much larger clone lies one nucleotide away. The chain joins TRBV10-3 to TRBJ2-3; weak D call: TRBD1 (6 bases). Germline V gene data show CDR1 as ENHRY and CDR2 as SYGVKD. CDR3 size: 13 residues. Deletions cut 7 bases from V and 2 bases from J, with 10 bases between. Here the CDR3 DNA reads TGTGCCATCATGGACAGAGACACAGATACGCAGTATTTT. Amino acids: CAIMDRDTDTQYF.

A few counts support this clonotype. Germline and junction disagree at one end, which may indicate a read error. The chain links TRBV6-6 to TRBJ2-6; 7 bases align to TRBD1. The CDR3 has 16 amino acids. Looked up from germline, CDR1 is MNHNY and CDR2 is SVGAGI (reference sequence). CDR3 region: CASSSRTGSGANVPTF. The DNA for the CDR3 is TGTGCCAGCAGTTCCAGGACAGGTTCTGGGGCCAACGTCCCGACTTTC.

The chain uses TRBV6-5 and TRBJ2-3; 8 bases are a match to TRBD1. The CDR3 runs to 14 residues. Germline-derived CDR1 and CDR2 are MNHEY and SVGAGI. The chain's CDR3 is CACSYARGQDTQYF. The CDR3 DNA sequence: TGTGCTTGCAGTTACGCCAGGGGGCAAGATACGCAGTATTTT.

Concerning this clonotype itself: One end of the junction is discordant with germline, which a read error may explain. The rearrangement uses TRBV11-2 and TRBJ2-2; D may be TRBD2 (5 bases). The CDR3 loop spans 15 amino acids. CDR1 and CDR2 (germline): SGHAT, FQNNGV. The CDR3 reads CANTLGNGKAGELVF. The DNA of the CDR3 is TGTGCCAACACCCTAGGGAACGGGAAGGCCGGGGAGCTGGTTTTT.

With respect to this clonotype: The junction differs from germline at one of its ends, possibly a read error. The chain uses TRBV24-1 and TRBJ2-6; no reliable D call. Germline V gene data show CDR1 as KGHDR and CDR2 as SFDVKD. The CDR3 has 17 residues. The CDR3, as DNA: TGTGCCACCTGTGATTTTGGGGTTGACGGTGGGGCCAACGTCCTGACTTTC. Translating gives CATCDFGVDGGANVLTF.

Remarks on this clonotype: The junction differs from germline at one of its ends, possibly a read error. V and J are TRBV19 and TRBJ2-7, with 7 bases matching TRBD2. Germline CDR1 reads LNHDA; CDR2 reads SQIVND (reference sequence). The CDR3 extends over 15 amino acids. The CDR3 DNA sequence: TGTGCCAGTAGTACGACTAGCTCAAGCTCCTACAAGCAGTACTTC. Translated: CASSTTSSSSYKQYF.